The 5 T cell receptor beta chains reported below all come from one sample, sequenced in a study of T-cell memory formation after mild COVID-19. TCRdb re-called the 5' RACE reads through MiXCR, storing one row per CDR3 protein. This table holds over 300,000 distinct CDR3 sequences, roughly 20% found once. The sample consisted of PBMCs or a T cell subset sorted from them (not recorded which). These receptors were collected from a man younger than 30 who had mild COVID-19 (a few samples of this study predate the infection). Cell type and time point are not known.

This clonotype has just a few counts. The chain combines TRBV5-6 with TRBJ2-3; perhaps D is TRBD1 or TRBD2 (6 bases each). The CDR3 is 20 amino acids. Trimming pared 1 base from V and 4 bases from J, leaving 28 bases between. Germline-derived CDR1 and CDR2 are SGHDT and YYEEEE. The DNA of the CDR3 is TGTGCCAGCAGCTTGACGGGGGCCCGACTGGCGGGGAAGCGAGCAGATACGCAGTATTTT. Translating gives CASSLTGARLAGKRADTQYF.

V gene TRBV20-1 combines with J gene TRBJ2-1; 9 bases agree with TRBD2. CDR1 and CDR2 from the germline V gene are DFQATT and SNEGSKA (reference sequence). This CDR3 is 15 amino acids long. Germline trimming cut 5 bases from V and 7 bases from J; bases unmatched to any gene: 12. The CDR3 is CSAVNSGGAGNEQFF. The CDR3 DNA reads TGCAGTGCTGTCAATAGCGGGGGCGCTGGGAATGAGCAGTTCTTC.

This clonotype was observed a handful of times. The chain joins TRBV29-1 to TRBJ2-3; TRBD1 or TRBD2 may be the D gene (5 bases each). Germline loops: CDR1 SQVTM, CDR2 ANQGSEA. The CDR3 totals 11 residues. Deletions cut 5 bases from V and 14 bases from J, with 17 bases between. CDR3 region: CSVSKGPITYF. In DNA form, the CDR3 reads TGCAGCGTTAGCAAGGGACCAATCACGTATTTT.

This sequence joins TRBV5-6 and TRBJ2-1, with D possibly being TRBD2 (6 bases). This CDR3 has 18 amino acids. The germline gives CDR1 SGHDT, CDR2 YYEEEE. V lost 0 bases and J 0 bases, leaving 16 bases between the germline ends. The CDR3 here is CASSLDGGALSSYNEQFF. The CDR3 nucleotides read TGTGCCAGCAGCTTGGACGGCGGGGCCCTGAGCTCCTACAATGAGCAGTTCTTC.

The chain has TRBV7-9 and TRBJ1-2; D is ambiguous. V lost 5 bases and J lost 4, with 14 bases in between. Per the germline V gene, CDR1 is SEHNR and CDR2 is FQNEAQ (reference sequence). The length of the CDR3 is 14 residues. The DNA of the CDR3 is TGTGCCAGCAGCCCCACCTCCTTTAGCTATGGCTACACCTTC. As protein: CASSPTSFSYGYTF. Drawing the rest from reference TRBV7-9 and TRBJ1-2, the complete variable domain is DTGVSQNPRHKITKRGQNVTFRCDPISEHNRLYWYRQTLGQGPEFLTYFQNEAQLEKSRLLSDRFSAERPKGSFSTLEIQRTEQGDSAMYLCASSPTSFSYGYTFGSGTRLTVV.